This TCR beta chain stems from a study of T cells in Graves' hyperthyroidism and ophthalmopathy. Study outcomes and limitations: Model predictions of ophthalmopathy came a median about 6.3 months before onset. A 13 V-J signature model discriminated ophthalmopathy versus stable hyperthyroidism. Blood also showed most of the thyroid clonotypes that were expanded above 0.001.

Between the trimmed V and J ends, which lost 6 bases and 2 bases, there was a span of 10 bases. This CDR3 spans 12 amino acids. Germline V gene sequence: CDR1 DFQATT, CDR2 SNEGSKA (reference sequence). TCR beta CDR3 regions were amplified from RNA. When the TCR CDR3 underwent first-round RT-PCR, the HTBI primer set was used. Via MiXCR, TCRdb re-called the multiplex PCR reads, giving one row per CDR3 protein. This table holds over 650,000 distinct CDR3 sequences, about 45% found once. This clonotype showed up many times. Its antigen is unidentified. The study excluded patients with uncontrolled infection, other autoimmune disease, pregnancy or lactation.

The sequenced sample consisted of peripheral blood or thyroid tissue (not recorded which). This receptor was identified in an adult man with Graves' disease, either hyperthyroidism or ophthalmopathy (not recorded which). The chain carries TRBV20-1 and TRBJ1-2, with D perhaps TRBD1 (6 bases). CDR3 protein: CSANGGNYGYTF. The CDR3, as DNA: TGCAGTGCCAATGGGGGCAACTATGGCTACACCTTC.